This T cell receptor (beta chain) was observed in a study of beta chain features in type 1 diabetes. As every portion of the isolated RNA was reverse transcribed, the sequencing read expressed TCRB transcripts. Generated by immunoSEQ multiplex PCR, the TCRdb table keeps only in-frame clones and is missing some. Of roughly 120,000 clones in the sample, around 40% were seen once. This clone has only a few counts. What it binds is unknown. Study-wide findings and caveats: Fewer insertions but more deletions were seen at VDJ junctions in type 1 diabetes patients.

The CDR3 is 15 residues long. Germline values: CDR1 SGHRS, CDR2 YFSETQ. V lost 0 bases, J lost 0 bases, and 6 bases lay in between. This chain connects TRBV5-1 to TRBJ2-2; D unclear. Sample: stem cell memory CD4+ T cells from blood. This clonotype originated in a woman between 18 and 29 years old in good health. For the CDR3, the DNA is TGCGCCAGCAGCTTGGTTGCGCCGAACACCGGGGAGCTGTTTTTT. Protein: CASSLVAPNTGELFF.